The present TCR beta chain was sequenced within a study of cytomegalovirus exposure and HLA in healthy donors. Findings and caveats of the study: Most TCR sequences proved rare, with some public TCRs found in many donors. In the 120 or so validation repertoires, around 95% of cluster scores exceeded 0, per a later analysis.

Some clones are missing from TCRdb's copy, which holds only in-frame ones; the method was immunoSEQ multiplex PCR. The sample holds about 140,000 clones, roughly 81% seen once. This clone was seen a single time. What it recognizes is unknown. Per germline, CDR1 SGHVS and CDR2 FNYEAQ. This CDR3 region has 15 residues. V lost 4 bases and J lost 6; bases outside the gene matches: 10. Sample: PBMCs. This sequence originates from a woman in her 30s in good health and CMV-seronegative. The chain uses TRBV7-6 and TRBJ2-7, with 9 bases aligning to TRBD1. The CDR3 nucleotides read TGTGCCAGCAGCTCGGGACAGGGCGCTAAGGTCGAGCAGTACTTC. Translating gives CASSSGQGAKVEQYF.